This T cell receptor beta chain was obtained from a study of response to subunit inactivated influenza vaccine. TCRdb fed the RT-PCR reads into MiXCR, producing one record per CDR3 protein. The profile covers 450,000 to 500,000 distinct CDR3 sequences, with approximately 11% appearing a single time and around 12% taken by the ten largest. Study-level findings and limits: Authors suggested that a seasonal influenza vaccination recruits few new T cells each time.

The table lists this clonotype with a few counts. The antigen is unknown. The clonotype comes from a man in his fifties who received an inactivated influenza vaccine. The material was PBMCs from blood, obtained 40 to 50 days after vaccination.

CDR3 DNA: TGTGCCAGCAGCCTTAGCTCCACAGGGAGGGCCGCAGATACGCAGTATTTT. Encoded protein: CASSLSSTGRAADTQYF. The chain employs TRBV6-1 and TRBJ2-3, with D maybe TRBD2 (7 bases). The CDR3 covers 17 residues. The germline gives CDR1 MNHNS, CDR2 SASEGT. V was pared by 6 bases and J by 4 bases, with 23 bases between.